The rows below give T cell receptor beta chains drawn from one sample of a study of B cell selection in AIRE deficiency. Measured with immunoSEQ multiplex PCR; TCRdb has only the in-frame clones, and not every one. Seen here are 20,000 to 30,000 clones, less than 97% observed once, and the top ten hold approximately 0.21%. Sequencing was performed on CD4+CD127+ conventional T cells sorted from PBMCs. The receptors were gathered from a human donor in good health. CDR3s include the opening cysteine and the closing phenylalanine or tryptophan. The order of the fields is clone size, D gene, V gene, J gene, CDR3 DNA, CDR3 protein. The D gene is left open where the match is weak. The size of a clone is reported for some rows only, either as once, few or many, or as a class for expanded clones.

clone_size: .
d_call: TRBD2
v_call: TRBV19
j_call: TRBJ2-7
cdr3_nt: TGTGCCAGTAGTATTAGAGCGGGAGGGCCCTACGAGCAGTACTTC
cdr3_aa: CASSIRAGGPYEQYF

clone_size: .
d_call: .
v_call: TRBV7-2
j_call: TRBJ1-3
cdr3_nt: TGTGCCAGCAGCTTAAAGCCAGCTAACTCTGGAAACACCATATATTTT
cdr3_aa: CASSLKPANSGNTIYF

clone_size: .
d_call: .
v_call: TRBV9
j_call: TRBJ2-2
cdr3_nt: TGTGCCAGCAGCGTTACCCCACCTCGGCAGGGCACCGGGGAGCTGTTTTTT
cdr3_aa: CASSVTPPRQGTGELFF

clone_size: .
d_call: .
v_call: TRBV28
j_call: TRBJ1-1
cdr3_nt: TGTGCCAGCAGTTTAATATCTCCCCCTCCATCCACTGAAGCTTTCTTT
cdr3_aa: CASSLISPPPSTEAFF

clone_size: .
d_call: TRBD1
v_call: TRBV6-5
j_call: TRBJ2-7
cdr3_nt: TGTGCCACCAGACAGGGATTCTCCTTCTCCTACGAGCAGTACTTC
cdr3_aa: CATRQGFSFSYEQYF

clone_size: .
d_call: TRBD1
v_call: TRBV5-4
j_call: TRBJ2-5
cdr3_nt: TGTGCCAGCAGCTACACCGGGACAGCGCTCCCGTACCAAGAGACCCAGTACTTC
cdr3_aa: CASSYTGTALPYQETQYF

clone_size: .
d_call: TRBD2
v_call: TRBV28
j_call: TRBJ2-7
cdr3_nt: TGTGCCAGCAGTACCATACTAGCGGTAGGCTCCTACGAGCAGTACTTC
cdr3_aa: CASSTILAVGSYEQYF

clone_size: .
d_call: TRBD1
v_call: TRBV5-1
j_call: TRBJ2-5
cdr3_nt: TGCGCCAGCAGCACTGGGACAGGGAAAGAGACCCAGTACTTC
cdr3_aa: CASSTGTGKETQYF

clone_size: once
d_call: TRBD1
v_call: TRBV2
j_call: TRBJ2-1
cdr3_nt: TGTGCCAGCAAAAACAGGGGGGATGAGCAGTTCTTC
cdr3_aa: CASKNRGDEQFF

clone_size: .
d_call: .
v_call: TRBV7-9
j_call: TRBJ2-5
cdr3_nt: TGTGCCAGCAGCTCGTGGGGGTCACAAGAGACCCAGTACTTC
cdr3_aa: CASSSWGSQETQYF

clone_size: .
d_call: TRBD2
v_call: TRBV7-9
j_call: TRBJ2-1
cdr3_nt: TGTGCCAGCAGCTTCACTAGCGGTTACAATGAGCAGTTCTTC
cdr3_aa: CASSFTSGYNEQFF